Below, 21 T cell receptor beta chains from the same sample are listed, as sequenced in a study of blood T cells in healthy people across ages. For the second PCR, which ran for 7 to 11 cycles, a sample-barcoded 5' primer and a J-beta primer mix were used. MiXCR, run by TCRdb on the 5' RACE reads, gives a single entry per CDR3 protein. The profile shows more than 550,000 distinct CDR3 sequences, about 20% of them singletons. Sequencing was carried out using blood. Receptor source: a man between 65 and 85 years old in good health.

This clonotype was seen ten or more times. The junction shows a germline mismatch at one end, possibly a read error. CDR3 protein: CASSSTGEETQYF. CDR3 DNA sequence: TGTGCCAGCAGTTCCACAGGGGAGGAGACCCAGTACTTC. The chain employs TRBV5-1 and TRBJ2-5; 7 nucleotides line up with TRBD1. The CDR3 extends over 13 amino acids. Germline assignment: CDR1 SGHRS and CDR2 YFSETQ.

This clonotype occurred a few times. This sequence joins TRBV5-1 and TRBJ2-1, with D maybe TRBD1 (6 bases). Trimming took off 0 bases at V and 4 bases at J, with 11 bases between the two ends. CDR1 and CDR2 (germline): SGHRS, YFSETQ. This CDR3 is built from 15 residues. DNA for the CDR3: TGCGCCAGCAGCTTGGCCGGGACACCTTACAATGAGCAGTTCTTC. Translating it yields CASSLAGTPYNEQFF.

This clonotype occurred a few times. The V gene is TRBV7-8, the J gene TRBJ2-5; 8 bases are a match to TRBD2. Germline lookup yields CDR1 SGHVS and CDR2 FQNEAQ. V lost 2 bases to trimming and J lost 5 bases; unmatched junction nucleotides: 7. CDR3 size: 15 residues. The CDR3, as DNA: TGTGCCAGCAGCTTAATTTTTGGACTAGCTGAGACCCAGTACTTC. Protein: CASSLIFGLAETQYF.

The chain links TRBV12-3 or TRBV12-4 to TRBJ2-5; TRBD2 agrees at 11 bases. The CDR3 runs 14 residues. V trimming: 7 bases; J trimming: 3 bases; junction bases outside the gene matches: 4. The CDR3: CASTHSGGEETQYF. CDR3 DNA sequence: TGTGCCAGCACCCATAGCGGGGGGGAAGAGACCCAGTACTTC.

This clonotype was counted only a few times. Here the CDR3 DNA reads TGTGCCAGCAGCGTGTCTCCCTGGGATGAAAAACTGTTTTTT. Translating gives CASSVSPWDEKLFF. V gene TRBV9 combines with J gene TRBJ1-4; D not certain. Between the trimmed V and J ends, which lost 2 bases and 6 bases, there was a span of 11 bases. This CDR3 has 14 amino acids. Germline CDR1 reads SGDLS; CDR2 reads YYNGEE.

This clonotype was seen many times. The chain links TRBV6-4 to TRBJ2-6, with D uncertain. From germline, CDR1 is MRHNA and CDR2 SNTAGT. The CDR3 is 15 residues long. V dropped 3 bases and J dropped 0 bases, with 6 bases sitting between them. In nucleotides, the CDR3 is TGTGCCAGCAGTGAGGATAGCTCTGGGGCCAACGTCCTGACTTTC. Translation gives CASSEDSSGANVLTF.

The chain is built from TRBV7-9 and TRBJ2-7; D not resolved. V was pared by 5 bases and J by 3 bases, with 23 bases between. The length of the CDR3 is 17 residues. Germline V gives CDR1 SEHNR, CDR2 FQNEAQ (reference sequence). CDR3 sequence: CASSPSVIPKKNYEQYF. The DNA for the CDR3 is TGTGCCAGCAGCCCATCCGTAATCCCCAAGAAAAACTACGAGCAGTACTTC.

The chain employs TRBV24-1 and TRBJ2-5; tentatively, D is TRBD1 or TRBD2 (5 bases each). The DNA matches TRBJ2-1 better at its end, which makes the J call doubtful. CDR1 is KGHDR and CDR2 is SFDVKD in the germline V gene. The CDR3 contains 13 residues. The CDR3 protein is CATTGTGNNEQFF. CDR3 coding DNA: TGTGCCACCACTGGGACCGGTAACAATGAGCAGTTCTTC.

This clonotype was counted only a few times. This chain links TRBV24-1 with TRBJ2-1, with 10 bases identical to TRBD2. Germline loops: CDR1 KGHDR, CDR2 SFDVKD. The CDR3 spans 16 residues. Trimming removed 5 bases from V and 7 bases from J; junction bases left unmatched: 10. The CDR3 DNA is TGTGCCACCAGTGTAACAAGCGGGAGGGTCGAGAATGAGCAGTTCTTC. This sequence encodes CATSVTSGRVENEQFF.

V usage is TRBV29-1 and J usage is TRBJ1-2, with D unclear. This CDR3 region has 13 residues. The ends were cut back, 2 bases at V and 5 bases at J, with 12 bases in the middle. Germline loops: CDR1 SQVTM, CDR2 ANQGSEA. The CDR3 spells CSVESGGRYGYTF. The CDR3 DNA follows: TGCAGCGTTGAATCGGGAGGGAGGTATGGCTACACCTTC.

The sample holds a few counts of this clonotype. The junction and the germline gene differ at one end; a read error may be behind it. The chain couples TRBV20-1 to TRBJ2-3; possible D gene TRBD1, 5 bases. Germline V gene sequence: CDR1 DFQATT, CDR2 SNEGSKA (reference sequence). CDR3 length: 15 amino acids. The DNA of the CDR3 is TGCAGTGCATCCCGGGCGGACACCACAGTGGATACGCGGTATTTT. Amino acids: CSASRADTTVDTRYF.

This clonotype was picked up a small number of times. This chain uses TRBV12-3 or TRBV12-4 with TRBJ2-7; D gene unclear. V was cut by 3 bases and J by 1 base, with 10 bases left in between. CDR3 length: 14 residues. CDR3 coding DNA: TGTGCCAGCAGTTTGGGCAGTTTATCCTACGAGCAGTACTTC. Protein: CASSLGSLSYEQYF.

A few counts support this clonotype. The chain is built from TRBV6-2 or TRBV6-3 and TRBJ2-5, with a possible D match to TRBD1 (5 bases). The V gene lost 2 bases and the J gene lost 2 bases, with 12 bases spanning the gap. The CDR3 has 15 residues. Per germline, CDR1 MNHEY and CDR2 SVGEGT. CDR3 sequence: CASSYIGQGQETQYF. The CDR3 bases are TGTGCCAGCAGTTACATCGGACAAGGGCAAGAGACCCAGTACTTC.

Ten or more counts support this clonotype. Mismatch with germline at one junction end may stem from a read error. This chain joins TRBV5-1 and TRBJ1-4; D ambiguous. The germline gives CDR1 SGHRS, CDR2 YFSETQ. This CDR3 region has 13 residues. The CDR3 here is CASSLGLNEKLFF. The CDR3 DNA sequence: TGTGCCAGCAGCTTGGGTTTGAATGAAAAACTGTTTTTT.

This clonotype has a handful of counts. V usage is TRBV6-2 or TRBV6-3 and J usage is TRBJ1-2; 9 bases align to TRBD1. Germline V CDR1 and CDR2: MNHEY, SVGEGT. The trim removed 6 bases at V and 5 bases at J, leaving 7 bases unmatched. The CDR3 runs to 14 residues. The CDR3 loop is CASRGQGNSYGYTF. The CDR3 DNA is TGTGCCAGCAGAGGACAGGGGAACAGTTATGGCTACACCTTC.

A few counts support this clonotype. The rearrangement uses TRBV7-9 and TRBJ1-2; 8 nucleotides match TRBD1. The V gene end was trimmed by 0 bases and the J gene end by 4 bases; junction bases not matched to a gene: 1. CDR3 length: 14 amino acids. Germline V gene data show CDR1 as SEHNR and CDR2 as FQNEAQ (reference sequence). DNA for the CDR3: TGTGCCAGCAGCTTAGCGGACAGGGCCTATGGCTACACCTTC. This translates into CASSLADRAYGYTF.

This clonotype was counted only a few times. V and J are TRBV20-1 and TRBJ2-3, with D tentatively TRBD1 or TRBD2 (5 bases each). Germline V gene lookup returns CDR1 DFQATT and CDR2 SNEGSKA (reference sequence). Trimming took off 6 bases at V and 0 bases at J, with 16 bases between the two ends. CDR3 length equals 15 residues. Here the CDR3 DNA reads TGCAGTGCCGAAGGCCGGGGACGAAGCACAGATACGCAGTATTTT. Protein: CSAEGRGRSTDTQYF.

The V call is TRBV15, the J call TRBJ2-1; possibly TRBD2 for D (6 bases). The CDR3 is 15 amino acids. Per germline, CDR1 LNHNV and CDR2 YYDKDF (reference sequence). V shed 5 bases and J shed 6 bases, with 17 bases lying between them. CDR3 sequence (DNA): TGTGCCACCAGCGGGGGGACGCAGGTGGGCAATGAGCAGTTCTTC. Its translation is CATSGGTQVGNEQFF.

This clonotype was observed once. The gene calls are TRBV5-1 and TRBJ1-2; 8 bases map to TRBD1. The germline CDR1 and CDR2 sequences are SGHRS and YFSETQ. Trimming cost V 0 bases and J 8 bases; bases outside gene matches: 9. The length of the CDR3 is 15 residues. CDR3 nucleotide sequence: TGCGCCAGCAGCTTGGATCAGGGGGCGATGGTGGGCTACACCTTC. It translates to CASSLDQGAMVGYTF.

The CDR3 coding sequence is TGTGCCAGCAGCCGTACAGTGGGGACCCAAGAGACCCAGTACTTC. Its protein is CASSRTVGTQETQYF. This chain joins TRBV6-2 or TRBV6-3 and TRBJ2-5; D possibly matches TRBD1 or TRBD2 (5 bases each). The CDR3 contains 15 residues. CDR1 is MNHEY and CDR2 is SVGEGT in the germline V gene. The V and J ends lost 6 bases and 1 base respectively, with 15 bases between them.

This clonotype was detected a few times. The chain carries TRBV7-8 and TRBJ2-1, with D perhaps matching TRBD2 (7 bases). Trimming removed 1 base at V and 7 bases at J, with 17 bases between. Germline V CDR1 and CDR2: SGHVS, FQNEAQ. The CDR3 extends over 16 amino acids. In nucleotides, the CDR3 is TGTGCCAGCAGCTTAGTTAGGCGGGAGAGGGGGAATGAGCAGTTCTTC. It is translated as CASSLVRRERGNEQFF.